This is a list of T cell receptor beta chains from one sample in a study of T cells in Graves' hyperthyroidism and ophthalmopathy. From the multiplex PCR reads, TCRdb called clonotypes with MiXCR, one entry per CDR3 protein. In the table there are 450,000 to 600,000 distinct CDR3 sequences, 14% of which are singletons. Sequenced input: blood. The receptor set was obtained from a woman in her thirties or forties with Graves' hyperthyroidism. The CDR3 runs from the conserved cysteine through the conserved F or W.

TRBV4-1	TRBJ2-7	CASGITTGDSYEQYF
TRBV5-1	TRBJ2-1	CASSAGQSYNEQFF
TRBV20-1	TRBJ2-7	CSASGTIPYEQYF
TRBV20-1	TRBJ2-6	CSARLAGGRVGANVLTF
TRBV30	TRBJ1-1	CAWKGGGTNTEAFF
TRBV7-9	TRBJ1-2	CASSPGTAAYGYTF
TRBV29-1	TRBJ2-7	CSVEVRTSSVAYYEQYF
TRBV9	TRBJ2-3	CASSFTGRETDTQYF
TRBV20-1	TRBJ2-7	CSASSPTSGPPYEQYF
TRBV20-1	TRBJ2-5	CSARDQASGWETQYF
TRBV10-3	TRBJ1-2	CAITTRGGNYGYTF
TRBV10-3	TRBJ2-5	CATRDILQETQYF
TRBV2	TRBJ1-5	CASTKGGNQPQHF
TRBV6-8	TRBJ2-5	CASSYGGQETQYF
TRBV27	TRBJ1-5	CASSPTGQVSNQPQHF
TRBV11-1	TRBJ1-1	CASSWGQGNTEAFF
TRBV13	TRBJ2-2	CASTKDRADTGELFF
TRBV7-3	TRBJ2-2	CASSSGGTANTGELFF
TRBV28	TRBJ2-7	CASSWGARYEQYF
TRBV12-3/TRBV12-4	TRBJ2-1	CASSPDTSGSYNEQFF
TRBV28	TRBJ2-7	CASSYGEYEQYF
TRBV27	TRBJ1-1	CASSSGPGTEAFF
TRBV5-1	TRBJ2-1	CASSQLAGVYNEQFF
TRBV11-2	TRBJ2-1	CASRGLAGVNEQFF
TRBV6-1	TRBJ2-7	CASSQAAYTYEQYF
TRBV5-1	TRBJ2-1	CASSLDTSGYEQFF
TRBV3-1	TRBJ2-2	CASSHLQGNGELFF
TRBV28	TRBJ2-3	CASSTWGTADDTQYF
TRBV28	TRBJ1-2	CASSPWTGKGYGYTF
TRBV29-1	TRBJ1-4	CSVVFGTGGEKLFF
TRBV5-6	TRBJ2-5	CASSFGWTVQYQETQYF
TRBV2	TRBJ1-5	CASTDDGSPNFFSNQPQHF
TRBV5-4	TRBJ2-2	CASSLKGFDAGELFF
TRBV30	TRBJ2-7	CAWSTRLAILEQYF
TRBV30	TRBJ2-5	CAWTSMETQYF
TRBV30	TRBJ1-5	CAWSRDSNQPQHF
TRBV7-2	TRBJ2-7	CASSLGPGARNEQYF
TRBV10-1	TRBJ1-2	CASSMGQNYGYTF
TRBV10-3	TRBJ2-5	CAISGDRGFQETQYF
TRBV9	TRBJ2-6	CASRDVDSGANVLTF
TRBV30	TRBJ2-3	CAWSVLGIYNTDTQYF
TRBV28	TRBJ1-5	CVSSFHEGQGARQPQHF
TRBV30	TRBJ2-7	CAWRIEGASYEQYF
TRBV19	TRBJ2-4	CASSIEGAVGNIQYF
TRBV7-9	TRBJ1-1	CASSQEMNTEAFF
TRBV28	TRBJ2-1	CASTRDRMRNEQFF